What follows are 23 T cell receptor beta chains derived from one specimen sequenced in a study of blood T cell repertoires in COVID-19. Sequencing was performed with immunoSEQ multiplex PCR; in TCRdb, only in-frame clones are kept and a portion is missing. The table has about 230,000 clones, 81% seen once. Sequenced: peripheral blood. The receptors shown here come from a woman older than 75 with COVID-19, enrolled during active disease.

This clone appeared once. This CDR3 is CASSLVTGGPEAFF. As DNA, the CDR3 is TGTGCCAGCAGCTTGGTAACAGGGGGACCTGAAGCTTTCTTT. The rearrangement links TRBV7-8 to TRBJ1-1; 8 bases are shared with TRBD1. This CDR3 region has 14 residues. The germline gives CDR1 SGHVS, CDR2 FQNEAQ. With 3 bases clipped from V and 6 bases from J, the junction kept 6 bases outside the gene matches.

This clone is a singleton in its sample. V is TRBV6-5 and J is TRBJ2-7; 7 positions match TRBD2. The CDR3 length is 15 residues. V lost 2 bases and J lost 2; bases outside the gene matches: 6. In germline, CDR1 is MNHEY, CDR2 SVGAGI. The DNA of the CDR3 is TGTGCCAGCAGTTACGGTCTAGCGGTGACCTACGAGCAGTACTTC. It is translated as CASSYGLAVTYEQYF.

This clone occurred once. The chain combines TRBV5-5 with TRBJ2-1, with 8 bases fitting TRBD2. Germline CDR1 reads SGHKS; CDR2 reads YYEKEE (reference sequence). The V segment lost 4 bases and the J segment 1 base; nucleotides outside the gene matches: 4. The CDR3 is made up of 15 amino acids. DNA of the CDR3: TGTGCCAGCAGCGGCCTAGCGGGTTCCTACAATGAGCAGTTCTTC. Its translation is CASSGLAGSYNEQFF.

The chain is built from TRBV2 and TRBJ2-2; the match to TRBD1 covers 7 bases. Trimming at V came to 7 bases and at J to 7 bases, leaving 9 bases not matched to a gene. CDR3 size: 14 residues. Germline V gives CDR1 SNHLY, CDR2 FYNNEI. The CDR3 DNA reads as TGTGCCAGCATTCTACAGGGGAAGAGCGGGGAGCTGTTTTTT. This encodes CASILQGKSGELFF.

This clone was counted ten times or more. J is TRBJ1-1 and V is TRBV6-1, with TRBD1 identical over 9 bases. CDR1 is MNHNS, CDR2 SASEGT, per germline. The CDR3 length is 19 residues. The V segment lost 3 bases and the J segment 2 bases; nucleotides outside the gene matches: 16. The CDR3 DNA is TGTGCCAGCAGTGAGTTTCGGATCGGGACAGGGTTCGGAAACACTGAAGCTTTCTTT. Residues: CASSEFRIGTGFGNTEAFF.

The rearrangement joins TRBV19 to TRBJ1-1; D is ambiguous. The germline V gene encodes CDR1 LNHDA and CDR2 SQIVND (reference sequence). Trimming removed 5 bases from V and 0 bases from J, with 7 bases in between. The CDR3 has 13 residues. CDR3 sequence (DNA): TGTGCCAGTAGTGTGGCTGTGAACACTGAAGCTTTCTTT. Its protein is CASSVAVNTEAFF.

J is TRBJ1-1 and V is TRBV5-1, with 12 nucleotides matching TRBD1. The trim removed 4 bases at V and 4 bases at J, leaving 5 bases unmatched. Germline V gene data show CDR1 as SGHRS and CDR2 as YFSETQ. There are 15 residues in the CDR3. As DNA, the CDR3 is TGCGCCAGCAGCCCGGGGACAGGGGGCCGCACTGAAGCTTTCTTT. Its protein product is CASSPGTGGRTEAFF.

Here the CDR3 DNA reads TGTGCCAGCAGCCCGGACCTAGCGGGATACGAGCAGTACTTC. Amino acids: CASSPDLAGYEQYF. The chain links TRBV5-6 to TRBJ2-7, with 9 bases that match TRBD2. Germline V gene sequence: CDR1 SGHDT, CDR2 YYEEEE. The CDR3 loop spans 14 amino acids. Unmatched junction bases numbered 6, after V lost 4 bases and J lost 4 bases.

The DNA for the CDR3 is TGTGCCAGTCAACAGGGACCCGGGAGGACTACTATCGGAGGCACAGATACGCAGTATTTT. Its protein product is CASQQGPGRTTIGGTDTQYF. The chain recombines TRBV2 with TRBJ2-3; D may be TRBD2 (7 bases). Germline V gene data show CDR1 as SNHLY and CDR2 as FYNNEI. V was shortened by 9 bases and J by 1 base, with 32 bases between the two germline ends. The CDR3 is 20 residues long. The full variable domain, its missing parts supplied by reference TRBV2 and TRBJ2-3, is EPEVTQTPSHQVTQMGQEVILRCVPISNHLYFYWYRQILGQKVEFLVSFYNNEISEKSEIFDDQFSVERPDGSNFTLKIRSTKLEDSAMYFCASQQGPGRTTIGGTDTQYFGPGTRLTVL.

Points on this clone: In the same sample, other DNA sequences code for this CDR3. CDR3 protein: CAWSVTGNQPQHF. Here the CDR3 DNA reads TGTGCCTGGAGTGTCACGGGCAATCAGCCCCAGCATTTT. This rearrangement joins TRBV30 to TRBJ1-5; D gene ambiguous. The CDR3 spans 13 residues. Germline V CDR1 and CDR2: GTSNPN, SVGIG (reference sequence). V lost 0 bases, J lost 2 bases, and 5 bases lay in between.

This clone was recorded once. V is TRBV11-2 and J is TRBJ2-1; 8 bases line up with TRBD2. CDR1 and CDR2 (germline): SGHAT, FQNNGV. The CDR3 loop spans 16 amino acids. The V and J ends lost 3 bases and 6 bases, in that order; junction bases with no gene match: 10. As DNA, the CDR3 is TGTGCCAGCAGCTTTACCGGGACTAGACAGTTCAATGAGCAGTTCTTC. This sequence encodes CASSFTGTRQFNEQFF.

This chain connects TRBV12-5 to TRBJ2-1; 8 nucleotides agree with TRBD2. Germline V lookup: CDR1 LGHNT, CDR2 FRNRAP. The junction had 6 bases not matched to a gene; V was cut back by 2 bases and J by 9 bases. The CDR3 is made up of 14 amino acids. The CDR3 protein is CASGLSGGGGEQFF. The CDR3 DNA sequence: TGTGCTAGTGGTTTGAGCGGGGGAGGTGGTGAGCAGTTCTTC.

This clone was recorded only once. V usage is TRBV5-1 and J usage is TRBJ1-1; 10 positions agree with TRBD1. V trimming: 4 bases; J trimming: 5 bases; junction bases outside the gene matches: 5. Germline CDR1 reads SGHRS; CDR2 reads YFSETQ. The CDR3 runs 14 residues. The CDR3 is CASSKDRGTTEAFF. The CDR3 nucleotides are TGCGCCAGCAGCAAGGACAGGGGGACAACTGAAGCTTTCTTT. Combining the CDR3 with reference TRBV5-1 and TRBJ1-1 gives the whole variable domain KAGVTQTPRYLIKTRGQQVTLSCSPISGHRSVSWYQQTPGQGLQFLFEYFSETQRNKGNFPGRFSGRQFSNSRSEMNVSTLELGDSALYLCASSKDRGTTEAFFGQGTRLTVV.

The chain links TRBV13 to TRBJ2-3; the match to TRBD1 covers 7 bases. V was pared by 5 bases and J by 5 bases, with 7 bases of the junction left unmatched. This CDR3 region has 14 residues. From germline, CDR1 is PRHDT and CDR2 FYEKMQ (reference sequence). Here the CDR3 DNA reads TGTGCCAGCAGCATAGACAGGGTTCAAGATACGCAGTATTTT. Translated, it gives CASSIDRVQDTQYF. Full variable domain (remainder filled in from reference TRBV13 and TRBJ2-3): AAGVIQSPRHLIKEKRETATLKCYPIPRHDTVYWYQQGPGQDPQFLISFYEKMQSDKGSIPDRFSAQQFSDYHSELNMSSLELGDSALYFCASSIDRVQDTQYFGPGTRLTVL.

The chain is built from TRBV7-2 and TRBJ1-1; D gene uncertain. Germline CDR1 and CDR2: SGHTA and FQGNSA. The CDR3 extends over 14 amino acids. Trimming removed 3 bases at V and 0 bases at J, with 8 bases between. The CDR3 nucleotides are TGTGCCAGCAGCTTTAGTAGTGTGAACACTGAAGCTTTCTTT. It specifies CASSFSSVNTEAFF. The complete variable domain, with remaining parts taken from reference TRBV7-2 and TRBJ1-1, reads GAGVSQSPSNKVTEKGKDVELRCDPISGHTALYWYRQSLGQGLEFLIYFQGNSAPDKSGLPSDRFSAERTGGSVSTLTIQRTQQEDSAVYLCASSFSSVNTEAFFGQGTRLTVV.

V is TRBV4-3 and J is TRBJ2-1; TRBD2 matches at 9 bases. Germline lookup yields CDR1 LGHNA and CDR2 YSLEER. Trimming cost V 2 bases and J 4 bases; bases outside gene matches: 3. There are 15 residues in the CDR3. Here the CDR3 reads CASSQPSGVYNEQFF. Here the CDR3 DNA reads TGCGCCAGCAGCCAACCTAGCGGGGTTTACAATGAGCAGTTCTTC.

The chain links TRBV5-4 to TRBJ1-3, with D possibly being TRBD1 (5 bases). Trimming cost V 3 bases and J 4 bases, with 11 bases left between them. CDR1 and CDR2 from the germline V gene are SGHNT and YYREEE (reference sequence). The CDR3 is 14 amino acids. The CDR3 region is CASSSGSWGNTIYF. CDR3 DNA sequence: TGTGCCAGCAGCTCAGGGTCCTGGGGAAACACCATATATTTT. The whole variable domain, filled in from reference TRBV5-4 and TRBJ1-3, reads ETGVTQSPTHLIKTRGQQVTLRCSSQSGHNTVSWYQQALGQGPQFIFQYYREEENGRGNFPPRFSGLQFPNYSSELNVNALELDDSALYLCASSSGSWGNTIYFGEGSWLTVV.

The V call is TRBV10-1, the J call TRBJ2-7, with TRBD2 identical over 8 bases. The CDR3 is 17 residues long. In germline, CDR1 is WNHNN, CDR2 SYGVQD (reference sequence). The J segment lost 3 bases and the V segment lost 4 bases, leaving 14 bases of the junction unmatched. CDR3 amino acids: CASSALSGTPPDYEQYF. Written as DNA, the CDR3 is TGCGCCAGCAGTGCCCTTAGCGGGACCCCCCCCGACTACGAGCAGTACTTC.

In its sample, this clone was seen a few times. This sequence joins TRBV29-1 and TRBJ2-2; the D is unclear. V was pared by 6 bases and J by 2 bases, with 13 bases between. Germline loops: CDR1 SQVTM, CDR2 ANQGSEA. The CDR3 sequence is 14 residues long. For the CDR3, the DNA is TGCAGCGTGACACCCGGTATCAACACCGGGGAGCTGTTTTTT. Its protein is CSVTPGINTGELFF.

This sequence joins TRBV7-6 and TRBJ2-7; 7 positions agree with TRBD1. The CDR3 totals 13 residues. Trimming cost V 3 bases and J 4 bases; bases outside gene matches: 3. Germline CDR1 is SGHVS and CDR2 is FNYEAQ. The DNA of the CDR3 is TGTGCCAGCAGCTTGGGACAGCTTTACGAGCAGTACTTC. Amino acids: CASSLGQLYEQYF.

The genes are TRBV6-2 or TRBV6-3 and TRBJ2-3, with D unresolved. From germline, CDR1 is MNHEY and CDR2 SVGEGT. The V end was cut by 6 bases, the J end by 2 bases, with 15 bases between. The CDR3 totals 15 residues. The DNA of the CDR3 is TGTGCCAGCAGCCTAAACTCACCCGACACAGATACGCAGTATTTT. It yields the protein CASSLNSPDTDTQYF.

This sequence joins TRBV14 and TRBJ1-1; 11 nucleotides align to TRBD1. The CDR3 has 16 residues. From germline, CDR1 is SGHDN and CDR2 FVKESK. With 4 bases clipped from V and 3 bases from J, the junction kept 7 bases outside the gene matches. For the CDR3, the DNA is TGTGCCAGCAGCCCAGGACAGGGGGCTCGGGACACTGAAGCTTTCTTT. Residues: CASSPGQGARDTEAFF.

V and J are TRBV4-3 and TRBJ1-2; D perhaps matches TRBD1 (5 bases). Trimming removed 0 bases from V and 4 bases from J, with 9 bases in between. Germline CDR1 LGHNA, CDR2 YSLEER. This CDR3 region has 14 residues. The CDR3 sequence: CASSQDSTAYGYTF. CDR3 DNA sequence: TGCGCCAGCAGCCAAGATTCGACAGCCTATGGCTACACCTTC.